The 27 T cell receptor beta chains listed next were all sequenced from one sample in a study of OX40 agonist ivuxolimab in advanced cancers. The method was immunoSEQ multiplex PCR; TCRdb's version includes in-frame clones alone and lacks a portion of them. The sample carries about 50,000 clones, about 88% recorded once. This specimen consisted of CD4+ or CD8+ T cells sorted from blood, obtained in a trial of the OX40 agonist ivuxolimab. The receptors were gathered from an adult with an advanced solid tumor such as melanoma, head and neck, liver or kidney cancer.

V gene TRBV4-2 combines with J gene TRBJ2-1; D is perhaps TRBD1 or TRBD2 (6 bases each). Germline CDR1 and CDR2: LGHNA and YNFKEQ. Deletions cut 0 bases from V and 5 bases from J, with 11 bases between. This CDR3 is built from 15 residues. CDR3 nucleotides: TGTGCCAGCAGCCAAGACGGGGGCCAGCACAATGAGCAGTTCTTC. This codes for CASSQDGGQHNEQFF.

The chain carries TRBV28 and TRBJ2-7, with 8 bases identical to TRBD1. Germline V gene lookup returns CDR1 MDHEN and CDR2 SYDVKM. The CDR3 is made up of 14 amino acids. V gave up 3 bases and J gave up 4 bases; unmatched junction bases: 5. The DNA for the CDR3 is TGTGCCAGCAGTTTGCAGGGGGCGCGTTACGAGCAGTACTTC. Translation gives CASSLQGARYEQYF. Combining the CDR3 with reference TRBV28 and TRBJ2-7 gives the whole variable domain DVKVTQSSRYLVKRTGEKVFLECVQDMDHENMFWYRQDPGLGLRLIYFSYDVKMKEKGDIPEGYSVSREKKERFSLILESASTNQTSMYLCASSLQGARYEQYFGPGTRLTVT.

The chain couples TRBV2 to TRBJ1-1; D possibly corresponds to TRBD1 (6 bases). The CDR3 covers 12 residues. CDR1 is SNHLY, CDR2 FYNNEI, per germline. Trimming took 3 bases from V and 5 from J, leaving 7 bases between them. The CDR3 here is CASSDRGTEAFF. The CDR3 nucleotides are TGTGCCAGCAGTGACAGGGGAACTGAAGCTTTCTTT.

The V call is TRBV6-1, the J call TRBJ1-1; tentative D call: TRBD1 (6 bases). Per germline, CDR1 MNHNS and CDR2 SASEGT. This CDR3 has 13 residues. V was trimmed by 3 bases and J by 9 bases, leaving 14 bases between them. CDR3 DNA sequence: TGTGCCAGCAGTGAGCAAGAAAGGGGGAAAGCTTTCTTT. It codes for CASSEQERGKAFF.

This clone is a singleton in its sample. The CDR3 DNA follows: TGTGCCAGCATACCAGATGGGCAGGGGTTAGGTGGCTACACCTTC. It yields the protein CASIPDGQGLGGYTF. The chain links TRBV5-6 to TRBJ1-2; TRBD1 might be the D (6 bases). The CDR3 is made up of 15 amino acids. Germline CDR1 SGHDT, CDR2 YYEEEE. V was clipped by 6 bases and J by 7 bases, with 22 bases between them.

CDR3 amino acids: CASSRRHSGRASGELFF. CDR3 coding DNA: TGTGCCAGCAGCCGTAGACATAGCGGGAGGGCCTCCGGGGAGCTGTTTTTT. The V call is TRBV11-3, the J call TRBJ2-2; 11 bases map to TRBD2. Germline values: CDR1 SGHNT, CDR2 YENEEA. There are 17 residues in the CDR3. V was clipped by 5 bases and J by 6 bases; unmatched bases: 11.

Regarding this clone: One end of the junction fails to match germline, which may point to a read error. The CDR3 DNA reads as TGTGCCAGCTCGCCACAGGGTAGGCAAGAGACCCAGTACTTC. Encoded protein: CASSPQGRQETQYF. The chain has TRBV18 and TRBJ2-5, with D possibly matching TRBD1 (6 bases). The CDR3 has 14 residues. CDR1 is KGHSH, CDR2 LQKENI, per germline.

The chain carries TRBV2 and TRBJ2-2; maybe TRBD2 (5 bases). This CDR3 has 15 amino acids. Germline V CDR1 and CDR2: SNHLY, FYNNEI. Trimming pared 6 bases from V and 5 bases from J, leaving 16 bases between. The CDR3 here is CASSRTGSGTGELFF. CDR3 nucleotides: TGTGCCAGCAGCCGAACGGGGTCGGGGACCGGGGAGCTGTTTTTT.

Written as DNA, the CDR3 is TGCGCCAGCGGGGAACTAGCGGGAGGTGAGCAGTACTTC. This sequence encodes CASGELAGGEQYF. The chain uses TRBV10-2 and TRBJ2-7; 12 bases fit TRBD2. The J segment lost 7 bases and the V segment lost 8 bases, leaving 6 bases of the junction unmatched. Germline V gives CDR1 WSHSY, CDR2 SAAADI. CDR3 length equals 13 residues.

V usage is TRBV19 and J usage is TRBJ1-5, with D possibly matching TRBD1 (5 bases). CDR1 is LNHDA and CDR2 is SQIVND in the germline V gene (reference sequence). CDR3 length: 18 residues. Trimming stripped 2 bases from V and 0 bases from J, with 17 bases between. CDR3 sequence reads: CASSILMGGIPSNQPQHF. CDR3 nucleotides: TGTGCCAGTAGTATACTAATGGGGGGGATACCTAGCAATCAGCCCCAGCATTTT.

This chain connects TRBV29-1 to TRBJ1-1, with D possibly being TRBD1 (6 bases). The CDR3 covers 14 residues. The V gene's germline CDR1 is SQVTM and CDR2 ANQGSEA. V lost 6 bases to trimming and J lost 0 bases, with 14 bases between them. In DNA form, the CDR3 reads TGCAGCGTGGGGTCCGGGACACTGAACACTGAAGCTTTCTTT. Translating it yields CSVGSGTLNTEAFF.

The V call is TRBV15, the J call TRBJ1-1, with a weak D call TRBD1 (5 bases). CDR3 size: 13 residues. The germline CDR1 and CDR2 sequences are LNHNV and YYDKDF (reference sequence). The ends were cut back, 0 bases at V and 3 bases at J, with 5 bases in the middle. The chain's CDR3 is CATSREGHTEAFF. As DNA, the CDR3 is TGTGCCACCAGCAGAGAGGGGCACACTGAAGCTTTCTTT.

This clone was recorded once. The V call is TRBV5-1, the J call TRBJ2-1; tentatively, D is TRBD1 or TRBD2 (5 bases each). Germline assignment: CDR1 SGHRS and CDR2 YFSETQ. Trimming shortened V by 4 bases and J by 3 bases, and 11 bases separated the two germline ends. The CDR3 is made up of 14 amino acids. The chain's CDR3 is CASSPGTGYNEQFF. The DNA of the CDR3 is TGCGCCAGCAGCCCCGGGACGGGCTACAATGAGCAGTTCTTC.

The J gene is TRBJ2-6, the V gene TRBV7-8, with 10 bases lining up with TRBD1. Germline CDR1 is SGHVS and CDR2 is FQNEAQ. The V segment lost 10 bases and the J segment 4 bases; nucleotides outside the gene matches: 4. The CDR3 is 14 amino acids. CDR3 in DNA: TGTGCCACCCGACAGGGGGCCGGGGCCAACGTCCTGACTTTC. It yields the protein CATRQGAGANVLTF.

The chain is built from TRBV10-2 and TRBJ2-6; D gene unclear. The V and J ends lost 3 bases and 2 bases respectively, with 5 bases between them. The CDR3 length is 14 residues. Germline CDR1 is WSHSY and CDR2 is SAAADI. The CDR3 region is CASSDGTGANVLTF. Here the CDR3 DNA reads TGCGCCAGCAGTGATGGGACTGGGGCCAACGTCCTGACTTTC.

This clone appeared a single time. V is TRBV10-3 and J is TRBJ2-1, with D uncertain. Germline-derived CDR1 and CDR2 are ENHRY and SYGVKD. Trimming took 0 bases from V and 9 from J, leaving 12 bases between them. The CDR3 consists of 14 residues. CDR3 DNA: TGTGCCATCAGTGAGTCGGGCGCCCGGCGTGAGCAGTTCTTC. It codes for CAISESGARREQFF.

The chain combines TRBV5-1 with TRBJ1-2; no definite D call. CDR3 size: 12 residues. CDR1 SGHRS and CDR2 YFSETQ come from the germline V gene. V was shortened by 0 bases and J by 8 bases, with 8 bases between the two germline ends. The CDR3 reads CASSLDLGGYTF. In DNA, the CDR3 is TGCGCCAGCAGCTTGGATTTGGGCGGCTACACCTTC. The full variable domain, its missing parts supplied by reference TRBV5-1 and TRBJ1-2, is KAGVTQTPRYLIKTRGQQVTLSCSPISGHRSVSWYQQTPGQGLQFLFEYFSETQRNKGNFPGRFSGRQFSNSRSEMNVSTLELGDSALYLCASSLDLGGYTFGSGTRLTVV.

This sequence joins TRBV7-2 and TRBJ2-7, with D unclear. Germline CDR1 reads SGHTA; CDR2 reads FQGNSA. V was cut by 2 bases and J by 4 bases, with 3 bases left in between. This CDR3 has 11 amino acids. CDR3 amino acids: CASSLNYEQYF. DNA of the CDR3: TGTGCCAGCAGCTTAAATTACGAGCAGTACTTC.

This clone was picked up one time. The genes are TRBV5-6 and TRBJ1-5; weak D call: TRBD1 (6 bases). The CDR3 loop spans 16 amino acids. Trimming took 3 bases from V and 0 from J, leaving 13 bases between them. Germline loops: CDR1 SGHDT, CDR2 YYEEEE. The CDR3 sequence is CASSSTGDHSNQPQHF. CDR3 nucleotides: TGTGCCAGCAGCTCGACAGGAGATCATAGCAATCAGCCCCAGCATTTT.

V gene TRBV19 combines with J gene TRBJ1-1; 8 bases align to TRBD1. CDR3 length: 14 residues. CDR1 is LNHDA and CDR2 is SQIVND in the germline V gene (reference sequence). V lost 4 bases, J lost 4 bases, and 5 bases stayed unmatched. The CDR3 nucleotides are TGTGCCAGTAGTACCGAGACAGGGGCCACTGAAGCTTTCTTT. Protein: CASSTETGATEAFF.

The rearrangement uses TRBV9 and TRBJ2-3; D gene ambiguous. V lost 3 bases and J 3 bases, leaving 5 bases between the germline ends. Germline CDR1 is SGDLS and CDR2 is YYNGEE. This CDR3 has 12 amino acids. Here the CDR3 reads CASSALTDTQYF. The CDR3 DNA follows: TGTGCCAGCAGCGCGTTAACAGATACGCAGTATTTT. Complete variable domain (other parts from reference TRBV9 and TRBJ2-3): DSGVTQTPKHLITATGQRVTLRCSPRSGDLSVYWYQQSLDQGLQFLIQYYNGEERAKGNILERFSAQQFPDLHSELNLSSLELGDSALYFCASSALTDTQYFGPGTRLTVL.

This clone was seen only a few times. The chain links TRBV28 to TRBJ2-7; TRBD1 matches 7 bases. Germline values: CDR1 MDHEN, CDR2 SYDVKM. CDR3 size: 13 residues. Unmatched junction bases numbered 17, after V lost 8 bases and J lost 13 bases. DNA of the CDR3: TGTGCCAGCCACCGCCGCTCTAAGGGACAGCCCTACTTC. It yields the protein CASHRRSKGQPYF.

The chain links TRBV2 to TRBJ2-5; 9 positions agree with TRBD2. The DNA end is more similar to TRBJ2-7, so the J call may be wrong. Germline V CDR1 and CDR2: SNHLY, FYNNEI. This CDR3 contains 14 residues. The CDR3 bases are TGTGCCAGCAGTGAACTAGCGGGACTCAACGAGCAGTACTTC. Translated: CASSELAGLNEQYF.

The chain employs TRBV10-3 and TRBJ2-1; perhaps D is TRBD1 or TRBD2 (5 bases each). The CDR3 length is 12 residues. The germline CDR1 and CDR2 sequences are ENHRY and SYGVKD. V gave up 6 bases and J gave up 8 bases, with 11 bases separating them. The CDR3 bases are TGTGCCATCAGGGGACCCGGGGATGAGCAGTTCTTC. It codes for CAIRGPGDEQFF.

CDR3 bases: TGTGCCAGCAGTCCACTAGCGGGAGGGAAGGATGAGCAGTTCTTC. It is translated as CASSPLAGGKDEQFF. The gene calls are TRBV28 and TRBJ2-1; 13 nucleotides align to TRBD2. The J segment lost 8 bases and the V segment lost 5 bases, leaving 6 bases of the junction unmatched. The CDR3 has 15 amino acids. Germline V lookup: CDR1 MDHEN, CDR2 SYDVKM. The complete variable domain, with remaining parts taken from reference TRBV28 and TRBJ2-1, reads DVKVTQSSRYLVKRTGEKVFLECVQDMDHENMFWYRQDPGLGLRLIYFSYDVKMKEKGDIPEGYSVSREKKERFSLILESASTNQTSMYLCASSPLAGGKDEQFFGPGTRLTVL.

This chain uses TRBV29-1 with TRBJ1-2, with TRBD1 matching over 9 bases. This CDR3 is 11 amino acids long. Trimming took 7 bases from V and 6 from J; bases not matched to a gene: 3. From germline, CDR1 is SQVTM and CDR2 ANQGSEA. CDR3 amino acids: CSGGDRDGYTF. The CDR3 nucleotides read TGCAGCGGGGGGGACAGGGATGGCTACACCTTC.

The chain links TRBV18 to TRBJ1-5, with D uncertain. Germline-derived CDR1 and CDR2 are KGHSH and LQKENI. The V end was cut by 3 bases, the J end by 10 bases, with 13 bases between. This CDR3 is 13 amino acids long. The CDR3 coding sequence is TGTGCCAGCTCACCTCAGACCGACGTACCCCAGCATTTT. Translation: CASSPQTDVPQHF. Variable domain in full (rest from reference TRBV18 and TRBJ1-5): NAGVMQNPRHLVRRRGQEARLRCSPMKGHSHVYWYRQLPEEGLKFMVYLQKENIIDESGMPKERFSAEFPKEGPSILRIQQVVRGDSAAYFCASSPQTDVPQHFGDGTRLSIL.